The 7 T cell receptor beta chains presented below share a single source sample, sequenced in a study of CD8 T cells in ankylosing spondylitis. Whole-study results and caveats: A TCR beta motif of roughly eight highly homologous variants appeared characteristic of ankylosing spondylitis blood.

Their target antigens are unknown. MiXCR was run by TCRdb on the 5' RACE reads, yielding one entry per CDR3 protein. Here the sample spans some 700,000 distinct CDR3 sequences, 15% to 20% being singletons. The sample comprised blood, either unsorted or a sorted T cell fraction (not recorded which). The receptors were sampled from a male donor with ankylosing spondylitis.

The genes are TRBV4-1 and TRBJ2-2; 11 bases map to TRBD2. This CDR3 comprises 15 residues. Germline-derived CDR1 and CDR2 are MGHRA and YSYEKL. The junction had 2 bases not matched to a gene; V was cut back by 3 bases and J by 5 bases. The CDR3 DNA reads TGCGCCAGCAGCCACCGACTAGCGGGGACCGGGGAGCTGTTTTTT. This translates into CASSHRLAGTGELFF.

The J gene is TRBJ2-3, the V gene TRBV20-1; D is ambiguous. Trimming shortened V by 6 bases and J by 1 base, and 17 bases separated the two germline ends. CDR3 length: 15 amino acids. Germline V gene data show CDR1 as DFQATT and CDR2 as SNEGSKA (reference sequence). CDR3 bases: TGCAGTGCCACGACCACCATTGGAGGCACAGATACGCAGTATTTT. Its translation: CSATTTIGGTDTQYF.

This clonotype was counted once. The V and J genes are TRBV7-9 and TRBJ1-1; a possible D gene is TRBD1 (5 bases). Germline lookup yields CDR1 SEHNR and CDR2 FQNEAQ (reference sequence). The V and J ends lost 0 bases and 0 bases respectively, with 11 bases between them. This CDR3 has 16 amino acids. The CDR3 loop is CASSLAAGPMNTEAFF. In DNA, the CDR3 is TGTGCCAGCAGCTTAGCGGCGGGACCCATGAACACTGAAGCTTTCTTT.

This clonotype was detected a few times. J is TRBJ2-2 and V is TRBV6-2 or TRBV6-3; D is unresolved. Trimming took off 2 bases at V and 1 base at J, with 11 bases between the two ends. Germline loops: CDR1 MNHEY, CDR2 SVGEGT. The CDR3 runs to 16 residues. The CDR3 spells CASSYGELLNTGELFF. The CDR3 DNA reads TGTGCCAGCAGTTACGGGGAACTATTGAACACCGGGGAGCTGTTTTTT.

This clonotype occurred a few times. The chain recombines TRBV3-1 with TRBJ2-3; a weak D match, TRBD2 (5 bases). Between the trimmed V and J ends, which lost 0 bases and 14 bases, there was a span of 18 bases. The germline V gene has CDR1 LGHDT and CDR2 YNNKEL (reference sequence). The CDR3 extends over 14 amino acids. CDR3 protein: CASSQDGAGVGLYF. The CDR3 coding sequence is TGTGCCAGCAGCCAAGACGGTGCGGGCGTGGGTCTGTATTTT.

The chain is built from TRBV7-9 and TRBJ1-1; D gene ambiguous. V was trimmed by 11 bases and J by 0 bases, leaving 10 bases between them. The CDR3 spans 12 residues. CDR1 SEHNR and CDR2 FQNEAQ come from the germline V gene (reference sequence). The CDR3 region is CAGRVMNTEAFF. In nucleotides, the CDR3 is TGTGCCGGTAGGGTTATGAACACTGAAGCTTTCTTT. Based on the CDR3 plus reference TRBV7-9 and TRBJ1-1, the full variable domain is DTGVSQNPRHKITKRGQNVTFRCDPISEHNRLYWYRQTLGQGPEFLTYFQNEAQLEKSRLLSDRFSAERPKGSFSTLEIQRTEQGDSAMYLCAGRVMNTEAFFGQGTRLTVV.

There are a few counts of this clonotype. One end of the junction is discordant with germline, which a read error may explain. The chain employs TRBV12-3 or TRBV12-4 and TRBJ1-2; D gene unclear. The CDR3 is made up of 10 amino acids. The CDR3 region is CASSLGSAYF. Here the CDR3 DNA reads TGTGCCAGCAGTTTAGGGTCAGCCTACTTC.